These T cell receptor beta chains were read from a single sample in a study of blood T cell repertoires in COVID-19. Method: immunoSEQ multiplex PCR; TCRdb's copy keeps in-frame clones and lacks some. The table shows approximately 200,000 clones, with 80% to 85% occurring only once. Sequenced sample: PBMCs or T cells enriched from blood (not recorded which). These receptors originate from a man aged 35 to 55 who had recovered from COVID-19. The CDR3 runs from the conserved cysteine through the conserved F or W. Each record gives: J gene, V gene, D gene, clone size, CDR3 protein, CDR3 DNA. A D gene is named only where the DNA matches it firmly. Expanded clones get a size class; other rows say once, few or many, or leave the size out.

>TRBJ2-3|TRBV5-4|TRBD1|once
CASSLAGGGTDTQYF
TGTGCCAGCAGCTTGGCAGGGGGCGGGACAGATACGCAGTATTTT
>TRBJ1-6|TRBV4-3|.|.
CASSQEIWASSSYNSPLHF
TGCGCCAGCAGCCAAGAGATTTGGGCTTCCAGCTCCTATAATTCACCCCTCCACTTT
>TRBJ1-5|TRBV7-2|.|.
CASSLHGLRDQPQHF
TGTGCCAGCAGCTTACACGGCCTTCGGGATCAGCCCCAGCATTTT
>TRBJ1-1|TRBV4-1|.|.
CASSHLSRDTEAFF
TGCGCCAGCAGCCATTTATCCAGGGACACTGAAGCTTTCTTT
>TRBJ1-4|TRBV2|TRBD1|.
CASRKTGVVANEKLFF
TGTGCCAGCAGAAAGACAGGGGTCGTCGCTAATGAAAAACTGTTTTTT
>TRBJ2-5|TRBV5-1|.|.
CASSSGGVNLNRKPQYF
TGCGCCAGCAGCTCTGGCGGGGTCAATTTAAATCGGAAACCCCAGTACTTC
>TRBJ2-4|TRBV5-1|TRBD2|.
CASSQGGLAENIQYF
TGCGCCAGCAGCCAGGGGGGACTAGCGGAAAACATTCAGTACTTC
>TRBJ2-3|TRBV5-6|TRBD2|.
CASSWRAGARDTQYF
TGTGCCAGCAGCTGGAGAGCGGGGGCCAGGGATACGCAGTATTTT
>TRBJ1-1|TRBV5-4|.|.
CASSPAGLGNTEAFF
TGTGCCAGCAGCCCCGCCGGACTCGGAAACACTGAAGCTTTCTTT
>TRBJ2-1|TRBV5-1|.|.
CASSQDRLLYLVSYNEQFF
TGCGCCAGCAGCCAAGACAGGCTGTTATACCTAGTGTCTTACAATGAGCAGTTCTTC
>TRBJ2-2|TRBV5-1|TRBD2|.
CASSPGRAGITNTGELFF
TGCGCCAGCAGCCCCGGAAGAGCGGGGATCACGAACACCGGGGAGCTGTTTTTT
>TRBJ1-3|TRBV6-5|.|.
CASNSGEYSGNTIYF
TGTGCCAGCAACTCTGGGGAGTACTCTGGAAACACCATATATTTT
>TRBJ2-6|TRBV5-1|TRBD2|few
CASSSTYRGAGANVLTF
TGCGCCAGCAGCTCCACCTACCGGGGGGCTGGGGCCAACGTCCTGACTTTC
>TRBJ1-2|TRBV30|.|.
CAWSPIYGYTF
TGTGCCTGGAGTCCTATCTATGGCTACACCTTC
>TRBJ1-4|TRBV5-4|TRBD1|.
CASSSGDRAGEKLFF
TGTGCCAGCAGCTCGGGTGACAGGGCCGGTGAAAAACTGTTTTTT
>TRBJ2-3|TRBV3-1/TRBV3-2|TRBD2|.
CASSQSGGSTDTQYF
TGTGCCAGCAGCCAGTCGGGGGGGAGCACAGATACGCAGTATTTT
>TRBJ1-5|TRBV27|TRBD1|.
CASSSRRDRGDQPQHF
TGTGCCAGCAGTTCCCGTCGGGACAGGGGGGATCAGCCCCAGCATTTT
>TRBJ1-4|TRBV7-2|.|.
CASSRAPREKLFF
TGTGCCAGCAGCCGCGCACCGAGGGAAAAACTGTTTTTT
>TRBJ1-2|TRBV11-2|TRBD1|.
CASSLRTGRINGYTF
TGTGCCAGCAGCTTAAGGACAGGGCGTATAAATGGCTACACCTTC
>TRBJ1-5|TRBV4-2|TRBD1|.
CASSPGQVNQPQHF
TGTGCCAGCAGCCCGGGACAGGTGAATCAGCCCCAGCATTTT
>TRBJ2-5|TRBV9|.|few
CASSVDPGRQETQYF
TGTGCCAGCAGCGTAGATCCAGGGCGCCAAGAGACCCAGTACTTC
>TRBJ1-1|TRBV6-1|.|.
CASSESQGITEAFF
TGTGCCAGCAGTGAATCGCAGGGAATCACTGAAGCTTTCTTT
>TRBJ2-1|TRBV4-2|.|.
CASSISLNEQFF
TGTGCCAGCAGCATATCCTTAAATGAGCAGTTCTTC
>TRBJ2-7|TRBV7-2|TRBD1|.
CASSFRDSSYEQYF
TGTGCCAGCAGCTTCCGGGACAGCTCCTACGAGCAGTACTTC
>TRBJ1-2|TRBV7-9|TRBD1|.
CASSSNRGPNYGYTF
TGTGCCAGCAGCTCGAACAGGGGGCCCAACTATGGCTACACCTTC
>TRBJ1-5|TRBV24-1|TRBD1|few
CATSWGQGSNQPQHF
TGTGCCACCTCGTGGGGACAGGGGAGCAATCAGCCCCAGCATTTT
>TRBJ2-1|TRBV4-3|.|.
CASSQVTGPPHNEQFF
TGCGCCAGCAGCCAAGTTACAGGGCCCCCGCACAATGAGCAGTTCTTC
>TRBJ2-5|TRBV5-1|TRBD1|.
CASRKGTAQETQYF
TGCGCCAGTAGAAAAGGGACAGCTCAAGAGACCCAGTACTTC
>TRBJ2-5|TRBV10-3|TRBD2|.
CASAGGTKQETQYF
TGTGCCTCCGCGGGAGGGACAAAGCAAGAGACCCAGTACTTC
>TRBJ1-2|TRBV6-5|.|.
CCIVVEGSLRYTF
TGTTGCATTGTGGTGGAGGGTTCTCTTCGCTACACCTTC
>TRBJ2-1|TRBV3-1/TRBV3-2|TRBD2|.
CASRYTLAGAYNEQFF
TGTGCCAGCAGATACACTTTAGCGGGGGCCTACAATGAGCAGTTCTTC
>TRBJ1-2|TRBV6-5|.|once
CASSSLNYGYTF
TGTGCCAGCAGTTCCCTTAACTATGGCTACACCTTC
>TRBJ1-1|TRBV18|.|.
CASSPSTAGLNTEAFF
TGTGCCAGCTCACCATCAACCGCAGGTTTGAACACTGAAGCTTTCTTT
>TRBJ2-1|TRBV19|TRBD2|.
CASSSRDLAGVSYNEQFF
TGTGCCAGTAGTTCACGGGACCTAGCGGGGGTCTCCTACAATGAGCAGTTCTTC
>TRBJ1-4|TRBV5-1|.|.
CASSLGSLTNEKLFF
TGCGCCAGCAGCTTGGGTTCCCTTACTAATGAAAAACTGTTTTTT
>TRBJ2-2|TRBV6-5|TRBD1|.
CASRGTGLSTGELFF
TGTGCCAGCAGGGGGACAGGGTTGAGCACCGGGGAGCTGTTTTTT
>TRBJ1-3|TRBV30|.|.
CAWSLSGGNSGNTIYF
TGTGCCTGGAGTCTAAGTGGAGGGAACTCTGGAAACACCATATATTTT
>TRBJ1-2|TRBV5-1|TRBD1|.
CASSSAGGTDGYTF
TGCGCCAGCAGCTCGGCAGGGGGCACTGATGGCTACACCTTC
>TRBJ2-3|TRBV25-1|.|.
CASSDYTDTQYF
TGTGCCAGCAGTGATTACACAGATACGCAGTATTTT
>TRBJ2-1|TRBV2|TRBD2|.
CASIQLAGDNEQFF
TGTGCCAGCATCCAACTAGCGGGGGACAATGAGCAGTTCTTC
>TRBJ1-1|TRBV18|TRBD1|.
CASSRGQGEYRFF
TGTGCCAGCTCACGCGGACAGGGCGAGTACCGTTTCTTT
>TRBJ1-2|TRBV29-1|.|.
CSVVTGKGYTF
TGCAGCGTGGTAACAGGGAAAGGCTACACCTTC
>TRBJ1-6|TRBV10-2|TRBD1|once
CASRTGGNSPLHF
TGCGCCAGCAGAACAGGGGGTAATTCACCCCTCCACTTT
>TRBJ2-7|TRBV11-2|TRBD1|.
CASSYVGQGRGEQYF
TGTGCCAGCAGCTACGTGGGACAGGGAAGAGGCGAGCAGTACTTC
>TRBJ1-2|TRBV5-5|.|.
CASSLGGLNYGYTF
TGTGCCAGCAGCTTGGGAGGCCTCAACTATGGCTACACCTTC
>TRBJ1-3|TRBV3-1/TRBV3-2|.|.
CASSQDRQALSGNTIYF
TGTGCCAGCAGCCAAGATAGGCAGGCCCTCTCTGGAAACACCATATATTTT
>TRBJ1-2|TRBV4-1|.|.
CASSAYREYGYTF
TGCGCCAGCAGCGCCTACAGGGAATATGGCTACACCTTC
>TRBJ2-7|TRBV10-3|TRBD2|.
CAISEGMSGGLNYEQYF
TGTGCCATCAGTGAAGGGATGAGCGGGGGGTTAAATTACGAGCAGTACTTC
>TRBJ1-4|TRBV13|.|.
CASSLEGATTNEKLFF
TGTGCCAGCAGCTTAGAAGGGGCTACAACTAATGAAAAACTGTTTTTT
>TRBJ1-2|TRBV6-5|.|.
CASSYSIKGGSYGYTF
TGTGCCAGCAGTTACTCGATCAAGGGAGGAAGCTATGGCTACACCTTC